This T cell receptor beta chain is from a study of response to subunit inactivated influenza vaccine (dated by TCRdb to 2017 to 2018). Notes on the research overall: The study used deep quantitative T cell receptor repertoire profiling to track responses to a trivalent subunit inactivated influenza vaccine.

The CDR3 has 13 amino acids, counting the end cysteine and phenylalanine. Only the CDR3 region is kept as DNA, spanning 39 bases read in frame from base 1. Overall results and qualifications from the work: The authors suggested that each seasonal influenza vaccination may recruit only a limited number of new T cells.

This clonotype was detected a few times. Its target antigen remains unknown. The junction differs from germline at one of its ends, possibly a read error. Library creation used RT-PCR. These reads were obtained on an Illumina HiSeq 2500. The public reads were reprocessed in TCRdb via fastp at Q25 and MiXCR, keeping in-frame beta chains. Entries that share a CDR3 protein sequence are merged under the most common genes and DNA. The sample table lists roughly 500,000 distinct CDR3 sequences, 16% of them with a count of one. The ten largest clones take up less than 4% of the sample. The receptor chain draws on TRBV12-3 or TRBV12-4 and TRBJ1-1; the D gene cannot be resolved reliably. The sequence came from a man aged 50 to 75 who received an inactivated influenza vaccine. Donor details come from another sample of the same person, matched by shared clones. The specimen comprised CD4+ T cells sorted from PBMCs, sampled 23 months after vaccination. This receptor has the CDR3 CASSFHKNSEAFF. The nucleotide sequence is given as TGTGCCAGCAGTTTTCATAAGAACTCTGAAGCTTTCTTT.